These T cell receptor beta chains were read from a single sample in a study of shared clonotypes between healthy human individuals. Repertoires were generated with immunoSEQ multiplex PCR, while TCRdb's copy carries only in-frame clones and drops some. In the table there are roughly 2.5 million clones, 90% to 95% of which are singletons. Material: naive CD4+ T cells sorted from blood. All receptors derive from a man younger than 35 in good health. The CDR3 runs from the conserved cysteine through the conserved F or W. Fields, in order: V gene, J gene, D gene, CDR3 protein, CDR3 DNA. D genes are given only for firm matches.

v_gene: TRBV30; j_gene: TRBJ2-7; d_gene: TRBD1; CDR3aa: CAWSLSQGMKQYF; CDR3nt: TGTGCCTGGAGTCTCTCACAGGGGATGAAGCAGTACTTC
v_gene: TRBV27; j_gene: TRBJ1-2; d_gene: .; CDR3aa: CASSPRVYSARPLVHGYTF; CDR3nt: TGTGCCAGCAGTCCAAGGGTATACAGCGCCCGGCCTTTGGTCCATGGCTACACCTTC
v_gene: TRBV29-1; j_gene: TRBJ2-3; d_gene: .; CDR3aa: CSVESGTGTDTQYF; CDR3nt: TGCAGCGTTGAATCAGGGACGGGCACAGATACGCAGTATTTT
v_gene: TRBV18; j_gene: TRBJ1-3; d_gene: .; CDR3aa: CASSPVDSGNTIYF; CDR3nt: TGTGCCAGCTCACCAGTCGACTCTGGAAACACCATATATTTT
v_gene: TRBV7-7; j_gene: TRBJ2-6; d_gene: .; CDR3aa: CASSATGSGANVLTF; CDR3nt: TGTGCTAGCAGCGCCACAGGGTCGGGGGCCAACGTCCTGACTTTC
v_gene: TRBV9; j_gene: TRBJ1-4; d_gene: .; CDR3aa: CASSSRDLTNEKLFF; CDR3nt: TGTGCCAGCAGCAGCAGGGACTTGACTAATGAAAAACTGTTTTTT
v_gene: TRBV7-3; j_gene: TRBJ2-2; d_gene: .; CDR3aa: CASSSWPTGELFF; CDR3nt: TGTGCCAGCAGCTCATGGCCCACCGGGGAGCTGTTTTTT
v_gene: TRBV19; j_gene: TRBJ2-7; d_gene: TRBD1; CDR3aa: CASSTRPGTGRASYEQYF; CDR3nt: TGTGCCAGTAGTACGCGTCCCGGGACAGGGAGGGCGTCCTACGAGCAGTACTTC
v_gene: TRBV4-1; j_gene: TRBJ2-5; d_gene: .; CDR3aa: CASSQFQGEETQYF; CDR3nt: TGCGCCAGCAGCCAATTCCAGGGAGAAGAGACCCAGTACTTC
v_gene: TRBV5-6; j_gene: TRBJ1-2; d_gene: TRBD1; CDR3aa: CASSLLDRDGHGYTF; CDR3nt: TGTGCCAGCAGCTTGCTTGACAGGGACGGTCATGGCTACACCTTC
v_gene: TRBV10-3; j_gene: TRBJ2-7; d_gene: .; CDR3aa: CAITDGASEQYF; CDR3nt: TGTGCCATCACCGACGGGGCCTCCGAGCAGTACTTC
v_gene: TRBV28; j_gene: TRBJ2-1; d_gene: .; CDR3aa: CASSFFNEQFF; CDR3nt: TGTGCCAGCAGTTTTTTCAATGAGCAGTTCTTC